The 22 T cell receptor beta chains presented below share a single source sample, sequenced in a study of read filtering for tumor transcriptome and immune sequencing. From about 400 ng of RNA, a library with molecular barcoded alpha/delta and beta/gamma adaptors was made. TCRdb re-derived calls from the reads in MiXCR, one entry per CDR3 protein. The profile covers over 25,000 distinct CDR3 sequences, with over 13% appearing a single time and around 47% taken by the ten largest. Sample: a population of CD138-negative cells sorted from bone marrow. Every receptor here comes from a donor at least 40 years old with multiple myeloma.

This clonotype was recorded at least ten times. The gene calls are TRBV12-3 or TRBV12-4 and TRBJ1-5; D ambiguous. The CDR3 has 16 residues. V was pared by 1 base and J by 0 bases, with 10 bases between. The CDR3 protein is CASSLGAAYSNQPQHF. The CDR3 region has the DNA TGTGCCAGCAGTTTAGGGGCAGCTTATAGCAATCAGCCCCAGCATTTT.

This clonotype has at least ten counts. The chain combines TRBV19 with TRBJ1-5; D is ambiguous. Germline CDR1 LNHDA, CDR2 SQIVND (reference sequence). This CDR3 is built from 13 residues. The V end lost 7 bases, the J end lost 4 bases, and 11 bases lay between the germline ends. CDR3 coding DNA: TGTGCCAGTAACGGCCAATTGAATCAGCCCCAGCATTTT. Translating gives CASNGQLNQPQHF.

Comments on this clonotype: A read error may explain this, as a much larger clone is one base away. The chain is built from TRBV29-1 and TRBJ1-1; no clear D gene. Germline assignment: CDR1 SQVTM and CDR2 ANQGSEA. The CDR3 runs 13 residues. V lost 6 bases and J 3 bases, leaving 14 bases between the germline ends. The CDR3 nucleotides are TGCAGCGTGACCGGGGTTACGGACACTGAAGCTTTCTTT. Translating gives CSVTGVTDTEAFF.

A remark on this clonotype: A much larger clone sits a single nucleotide away, making a read error possible. The chain recombines TRBV27 with TRBJ2-6; D may be TRBD1 (6 bases). V was trimmed by 5 bases and J by 0 bases, leaving 8 bases between them. This CDR3 comprises 15 residues. Germline V gene data show CDR1 as MNHEY and CDR2 as SMNVEV (reference sequence). In DNA form, the CDR3 reads TGTGCCAGCAGTAAGGGACACTCTGGGGCCAACGTCCTGACTTTC. Translation gives CASSKGHSGANVLTF.

This clonotype was recorded at least ten times. The chain joins TRBV11-2 to TRBJ2-1, with D possibly being TRBD1 or TRBD2 (6 bases each). V was clipped by 6 bases and J by 0 bases, with 18 bases between them. This CDR3 is 17 amino acids long. Germline lookup yields CDR1 SGHAT and CDR2 FQNNGV. DNA for the CDR3: TGTGCCAGCAGTCTAGGGGGAGGAGCGAGCTCCTACAATGAGCAGTTCTTC. Translating gives CASSLGGGASSYNEQFF.

Many counts were recorded for this clonotype. The chain has TRBV6-2 or TRBV6-3 and TRBJ1-1; D unresolved. Trimming took 7 bases from V and 2 from J, leaving 14 bases between them. The CDR3 has 14 residues. CDR1 and CDR2 (germline): MNHEY, SVGEGT. The CDR3 DNA reads as TGTGCCAGCAATCCCTCCATTGTTAACACTGAAGCTTTCTTT. This sequence encodes CASNPSIVNTEAFF.

In its sample, this clonotype was seen many times. The junction shows a germline mismatch at one end, possibly a read error. This sequence joins TRBV20-1 and TRBJ1-4; TRBD1 agrees at 8 bases. Germline-derived CDR1 and CDR2 are DFQATT and SNEGSKA (reference sequence). The CDR3 spans 15 residues. CDR3 DNA sequence: TGCAGTGCTAGAGATCCGGCAGGGGGCGGTGAAAAACGGTTTTTT. Its protein product is CSARDPAGGGEKRFF.

This clonotype was counted many times. The genes are TRBV2 and TRBJ2-5; 7 bases line up with TRBD2. The CDR3 has 12 residues. Germline-derived CDR1 and CDR2 are SNHLY and FYNNEI. Trimming at V came to 5 bases and at J to 8 bases, leaving 5 bases not matched to a gene. Written as DNA, the CDR3 is TGTGCCAGCAGTTCCCCGACTAGCACCCAGTACTTC. It yields the protein CASSSPTSTQYF.

This clonotype was counted at least ten times. The gene calls are TRBV5-1 and TRBJ2-1; D may be TRBD1 or TRBD2 (5 bases each). This CDR3 comprises 17 residues. The V and J ends lost 2 bases and 0 bases respectively, with 15 bases between them. Germline V gene sequence: CDR1 SGHRS, CDR2 YFSETQ. The CDR3 DNA follows: TGCGCCAGCAGCTTCCCGCAGGGAGTTGGCTCCTACAATGAGCAGTTCTTC. This codes for CASSFPQGVGSYNEQFF.

This clonotype showed up many times. This chain connects TRBV28 to TRBJ1-5; 11 bases are shared with TRBD1. The CDR3 runs 14 residues. V lost 5 bases to trimming and J lost 7 bases; unmatched junction nucleotides: 4. CDR1 is MDHEN, CDR2 SYDVKM, per germline. Here the CDR3 DNA reads TGTGCCAGCAGTAGGACAGGGGGCGAGCAGCCCCAGCATTTT. Its protein is CASSRTGGEQPQHF.

This clonotype has ten or more counts. The rearrangement uses TRBV29-1 and TRBJ1-2, with D unclear. This CDR3 is 13 amino acids long. Germline CDR1 and CDR2: SQVTM and ANQGSEA. V lost 4 bases, J lost 3 bases, and 12 bases lay in between. The CDR3 is CSVVGSWDYGYTF. Here the CDR3 DNA reads TGCAGCGTTGTAGGTTCGTGGGACTATGGCTACACCTTC.

This clonotype was recorded at least ten times. This chain links TRBV19 with TRBJ2-1; D is unresolved. Germline loops: CDR1 LNHDA, CDR2 SQIVND (reference sequence). This CDR3 has 14 residues. With 3 bases removed from V and 2 bases from J, the gap between germline ends came to 8 bases. The CDR3 DNA reads as TGTGCCAGTAGTATGGGAAGAACCTACAATGAGCAGTTCTTC. Its translation is CASSMGRTYNEQFF.

Only a few counts were recorded for this clonotype. A much larger clone sits a single nucleotide away, making a read error possible. This chain joins TRBV7-8 and TRBJ2-3; no clear D. V lost 5 bases and J 7 bases, leaving 13 bases between the germline ends. The V gene's germline CDR1 is SGHVS and CDR2 FQNEAQ. The CDR3 is 13 amino acids. In DNA, the CDR3 is TGTGCCAGCAGCCTACAGATTACATATACGCAGTATTTT. Protein product: CASSLQITYTQYF.

This clonotype was seen many times. The chain joins TRBV14 to TRBJ2-2; the D is unclear. This CDR3 is built from 13 residues. V was trimmed by 1 base and J by 6 bases, leaving 6 bases between them. Germline CDR1 SGHDN, CDR2 FVKESK. CDR3 in amino acids: CASSQAQSGELFF. CDR3 DNA: TGTGCCAGCAGCCAAGCACAGTCCGGGGAGCTGTTTTTT.

Ten or more counts support this clonotype. Here the CDR3 DNA reads TGTGCCTGGAGGTACGGGGCAGACACCGGGGAGCTGTTTTTT. It translates to CAWRYGADTGELFF. The rearrangement links TRBV30 to TRBJ2-2; D might be TRBD1 or TRBD2, each matching 5 bases. The CDR3 is 14 amino acids. Germline lookup yields CDR1 GTSNPN and CDR2 SVGIG (reference sequence). V was trimmed by 3 bases and J by 3 bases, leaving 11 bases between them.

This clonotype was counted at least ten times. This sequence joins TRBV23-1 and TRBJ2-2, with a tentative D call TRBD2 (6 bases). TRBV23-1 is an ORF, and what it does is uncertain. This CDR3 has 15 amino acids. Trimming stripped 3 bases from V and 7 bases from J, with 15 bases between. CDR3 coding DNA: TGCGCCAGCAGTCACAAGCGGGTATCGGTCGGGGAGCTGTTTTTT. This codes for CASSHKRVSVGELFF.

This clonotype has at least ten counts. The V call is TRBV9, the J call TRBJ2-1; weak D call: TRBD2 (6 bases). The CDR3 is 17 amino acids. Germline V CDR1 and CDR2: SGDLS, YYNGEE. Between the trimmed V and J ends, which lost 0 bases and 0 bases, there was a span of 13 bases. CDR3 DNA sequence: TGTGCCAGCAGCGTAGCGGGGGAACCCAGCTCCTACAATGAGCAGTTCTTC. It encodes CASSVAGEPSSYNEQFF.

By share, this clonotype ranks as medium-sized. The chain has TRBV11-1 and TRBJ2-1; TRBD1 aligns across 8 bases. V was clipped by 5 bases and J by 8 bases; unmatched bases: 8. Germline V lookup: CDR1 SGHAT, CDR2 FQDESV (reference sequence). The CDR3 covers 14 residues. The CDR3 bases are TGTGCCAGCAGCCTAAGACAGGGGCAGGATGAGCAGTTCTTC. As protein: CASSLRQGQDEQFF.

There are many counts of this clonotype. The V and J genes are TRBV29-1 and TRBJ2-5; D unclear. Trimming stripped 6 bases from V and 5 bases from J, with 10 bases between. The CDR3 totals 11 residues. Germline V lookup: CDR1 SQVTM, CDR2 ANQGSEA. This chain's CDR3 is CSVSRGETQYF. The DNA of the CDR3 is TGCAGCGTCTCCCGTGGGGAGACCCAGTACTTC. The whole variable domain, filled in from reference TRBV29-1 and TRBJ2-5, reads SAVISQKPSRDICQRGTSLTIQCQVDSQVTMMFWYRQQPGQSLTLIATANQGSEATYESGFVIDKFPISRPNLTFSTLTVSNMSPEDSSIYLCSVSRGETQYFGPGTRLLVL.

Ten or more counts support this clonotype. The chain is built from TRBV3-1 and TRBJ1-1, with 11 bases matching TRBD1. The CDR3 consists of 15 residues. V was pared by 3 bases and J by 3 bases, with 3 bases of the junction left unmatched. Germline V lookup: CDR1 LGHDT, CDR2 YNNKEL (reference sequence). For the CDR3, the DNA is TGTGCCAGCAGCCATAGGACAGGGGGCGACACTGAAGCTTTCTTT. It is translated as CASSHRTGGDTEAFF.

The chain carries TRBV12-5 and TRBJ2-1, with 10 bases identical to TRBD1. J lost 7 bases, V lost 9 bases, and 3 bases had no gene match. Germline-derived CDR1 and CDR2 are LGHNT and FRNRAP. The CDR3 sequence is 12 residues long. DNA for the CDR3: TGTGCTAGAGGGACAGGGGTAAATGAGCAGTTCTTC. Amino acids: CARGTGVNEQFF.

This clonotype was picked up many times. V usage is TRBV28 and J usage is TRBJ2-5, with TRBD2 matching 8 bases. Looked up from germline, CDR1 is MDHEN and CDR2 is SYDVKM. CDR3 length equals 15 residues. With 5 bases clipped from V and 5 bases from J, the junction kept 10 bases outside the gene matches. The CDR3 loop is CASSTPGVAGETQYF. As DNA, the CDR3 is TGTGCCAGCAGTACTCCCGGGGTAGCGGGGGAGACCCAGTACTTC.